These 2 T cell receptor beta chains were all obtained from the same sample, sequenced in a study of a mutant IDH1 vaccine in newly diagnosed glioma. Their target antigens are unknown. Libraries were prepared by immunoSEQ multiplex PCR; TCRdb keeps only in-frame clonotypes and omits some of them. The sample lists approximately 41,000 clones, 78% occurring once. Time point denoted: week 23, last vaccination. Topical imiquimod was applied with each vaccine dose, which held 300 ug of mutant IDH1 20-mer peptide. Specimen: PBMCs, collected from a glioma patient whose treatment included an IDH1 peptide vaccine. All receptors come from a woman aged 40 to 49 with glioma. Some clones in this sample may be carry-over from other donors' samples.

This clone was detected once. The chain uses TRBV2 and TRBJ2-5; 8 bases fit TRBD2. Germline values: CDR1 SNHLY, CDR2 FYNNEI. The CDR3 totals 13 residues. Trimming removed 6 bases from V and 2 bases from J; junction bases left unmatched: 2. The CDR3 DNA reads TGTGCCAGCAGGGGACTAGGACAAGAGACCCAGTACTTC. It translates to CASRGLGQETQYF.

This sequence joins TRBV10-3 and TRBJ1-2, with D possibly matching TRBD1 (5 bases). Germline V CDR1 and CDR2: ENHRY, SYGVKD. The V end was cut by 6 bases, the J end by 8 bases, with 10 bases between. The CDR3 sequence is 11 residues long. The DNA for the CDR3 is TGTGCCATCAGCCCAGGGTCCGGCTACACCTTC. Its translation is CAISPGSGYTF.